Shown below are 15 T cell receptor beta chains from a single sample sequenced in a study of cytomegalovirus exposure and HLA in healthy donors. The PCR ran on 60 Vbeta and 13 Jbeta primers. Here immunoSEQ multiplex PCR was the method, and the copy in TCRdb shows in-frame clones only, minus some. The sample records around 190,000 clones, about 90% being singletons. The sample was PBMCs. These receptors all come from a boy between 2 and 10 years old in good health and CMV-seronegative.

This chain connects TRBV4-1 to TRBJ1-2; 11 positions match TRBD1. J lost 7 bases, V lost 1 base, and 5 bases had no gene match. The CDR3 consists of 15 residues. Germline V lookup: CDR1 MGHRA, CDR2 YSYEKL. The CDR3 protein is CASSQGDRGMFGYTF. The CDR3 coding sequence is TGCGCCAGCAGCCAAGGGGACAGGGGGATGTTTGGCTACACCTTC.

J is TRBJ1-1 and V is TRBV7-9; possibly TRBD1 for D (6 bases). CDR1 is SEHNR, CDR2 FQNEAQ, per germline (reference sequence). The CDR3 runs to 12 residues. V lost 4 bases, J lost 7 bases, and 10 bases lay in between. CDR3 DNA sequence: TGTGCCAGCAGCTCCATAGGGGGTGAAGCTTTCTTT. Protein product: CASSSIGGEAFF.

This rearrangement joins TRBV28 to TRBJ2-7; 7 bases fit TRBD2. This CDR3 region has 15 residues. Trimming at V came to 2 bases and at J to 2 bases, leaving 6 bases not matched to a gene. Germline V lookup: CDR1 MDHEN, CDR2 SYDVKM. CDR3 sequence (DNA): TGTGCCAGCAGTTTAGTGGGGGGGGGTACCTACGAGCAGTACTTC. This encodes CASSLVGGGTYEQYF.

This chain connects TRBV25-1 to TRBJ2-5; D may be TRBD2 (6 bases). V was trimmed by 6 bases and J by 12 bases, leaving 11 bases between them. CDR1 and CDR2 from the germline V gene are MGHDK and SYGVNS. The CDR3 runs to 10 residues. The CDR3 region is CASRGGGEYF. The CDR3 region has the DNA TGTGCCAGCAGGGGGGGAGGAGAGTACTTC.

The chain uses TRBV12-5 and TRBJ2-1, with D possibly TRBD2 on 6 matching bases. This CDR3 comprises 15 residues. The V end lost 6 bases, the J end lost 0 bases, and 12 bases lay between the germline ends. Germline lookup yields CDR1 LGHNT and CDR2 FRNRAP. DNA for the CDR3: TGTGCTAGTGGGGCTGAGACTAGCTCCTACAATGAGCAGTTCTTC. Amino acids: CASGAETSSYNEQFF.

A single count supports this clone. The chain combines TRBV5-4 with TRBJ1-2, with D perhaps matching TRBD1 (6 bases). There are 13 residues in the CDR3. CDR1 is SGHNT, CDR2 YYREEE, per germline (reference sequence). Trimming shortened V by 4 bases and J by 4 bases, and 11 bases separated the two germline ends. The CDR3 region is CASSEDSLYGYTF. The CDR3 DNA is TGTGCCAGCAGCGAGGACAGCCTCTATGGCTACACCTTC.

The V call is TRBV11-2, the J call TRBJ2-4; TRBD2 matches 10 bases. The CDR3 sequence is 14 residues long. J was trimmed by 3 bases and V by 5 bases; bases with no gene match: 1. Per germline, CDR1 SGHAT and CDR2 FQNNGV. CDR3 DNA: TGTGCCAGCAGCCAGCGGGAGGGCAAAAACATTCAGTACTTC. Its protein is CASSQREGKNIQYF.

The chain carries TRBV19 and TRBJ1-2; the match to TRBD1 covers 8 bases. Germline V gives CDR1 LNHDA, CDR2 SQIVND (reference sequence). This CDR3 region has 14 residues. V shed 6 bases and J 5 bases; nucleotides not matched to a gene: 8. CDR3 sequence: CASSQVQGAYGYTF. The CDR3 coding sequence is TGTGCCAGTAGCCAAGTGCAGGGGGCTTATGGCTACACCTTC. The variable domain in full, completed from reference TRBV19 and TRBJ1-2, reads DGGITQSPKYLFRKEGQNVTLSCEQNLNHDAMYWYRQDPGQGLRLIYYSQIVNDFQKGDIAEGYSVSREKKESFPLTVTSAQKNPTAFYLCASSQVQGAYGYTFGSGTRLTVV.

This chain uses TRBV6-5 with TRBJ2-2, with TRBD2 as a possible D gene (5 bases). Germline V gene data show CDR1 as MNHEY and CDR2 as SVGAGI. V was pared by 6 bases and J by 7 bases, with 9 bases between. The length of the CDR3 is 12 residues. The CDR3 region is CASSRGHGELFF. CDR3 in DNA: TGTGCCAGCAGCCGAGGGCACGGGGAGCTGTTTTTT.

This clone was observed once. J is TRBJ2-5 and V is TRBV6-6; D remains unclear. Germline V lookup: CDR1 MNHNY, CDR2 SVGAGI (reference sequence). Trimming cost V 0 bases and J 4 bases, with 12 bases left between them. This CDR3 region has 15 residues. The CDR3 region has the DNA TGTGCCAGCAGTTACTCTTCTCTAGTGGGAGAGACCCAGTACTTC. Amino acid sequence: CASSYSSLVGETQYF.

V and J are TRBV11-2 and TRBJ1-2; D remains unclear. Germline CDR1 SGHAT, CDR2 FQNNGV. Trimming took off 0 bases at V and 6 bases at J, with 17 bases between the two ends. CDR3 size: 16 residues. CDR3 region: CASSLDGLGSRDGYTF. The CDR3 DNA reads as TGTGCCAGCAGCTTAGACGGACTCGGCAGCAGAGATGGCTACACCTTC.

The V gene is TRBV19, the J gene TRBJ2-1, with 12 positions matching TRBD2. Germline loops: CDR1 LNHDA, CDR2 SQIVND (reference sequence). V shed 7 bases and J 4 bases; nucleotides not matched to a gene: 5. The length of the CDR3 is 15 residues. CDR3 protein: CASMTGTSGYNEQFF. The CDR3 DNA follows: TGTGCCAGTATGACCGGGACTAGCGGGTACAATGAGCAGTTCTTC.

V and J are TRBV28 and TRBJ1-1; unclear D gene. The V end was cut by 6 bases, the J end by 6 bases, with 23 bases between. The CDR3 loop spans 16 amino acids. Per the germline V gene, CDR1 is MDHEN and CDR2 is SYDVKM. The CDR3 is CASRPSKGGRVAEAFF. The CDR3, as DNA: TGTGCCAGCAGACCCTCGAAGGGTGGGAGAGTGGCTGAAGCTTTCTTT. The whole variable domain, filled in from reference TRBV28 and TRBJ1-1, reads DVKVTQSSRYLVKRTGEKVFLECVQDMDHENMFWYRQDPGLGLRLIYFSYDVKMKEKGDIPEGYSVSREKKERFSLILESASTNQTSMYLCASRPSKGGRVAEAFFGQGTRLTVV.

The CDR3 region is CSVGQLANTGELFF. CDR3 sequence (DNA): TGCAGCGTGGGACAACTCGCGAACACCGGGGAGCTGTTTTTT. This sequence joins TRBV29-1 and TRBJ2-2; maybe TRBD1 (6 bases). CDR1 is SQVTM and CDR2 is ANQGSEA in the germline V gene. V was clipped by 6 bases and J by 0 bases, with 11 bases between them. This CDR3 is 14 amino acids long.

The rearrangement joins TRBV4-2 to TRBJ2-3; 9 nucleotides align to TRBD2. Germline assignment: CDR1 LGHNA and CDR2 YNFKEQ. The J segment lost 3 bases and the V segment lost 0 bases, leaving 10 bases of the junction unmatched. The CDR3 sequence is 18 residues long. CDR3 loop: CASSQDPASGTGTDTQYF. The CDR3 DNA follows: TGTGCCAGCAGCCAAGACCCCGCTAGCGGGACGGGGACAGATACGCAGTATTTT.